This TCR beta chain was profiled in a study of blood T cells in healthy people across ages. Study-wide results and limits: TCR beta diversity was tightly associated with the proportion of naive T cells.

The sample, about 9.2 milliliters of peripheral blood, was drawn from each donor. A sample-barcoded 5' primer and a J-beta primer mix were used in a second PCR of roughly 7 to 11 cycles. Any given sample supplied a minimum of 3 million CDR3-containing paired-end reads. TCRdb recomputed calls from the 5' RACE reads with MiXCR, one row per CDR3 protein. The sample has 650,000 to 800,000 distinct CDR3 sequences, around 42% seen once. The germline V gene encodes CDR1 SQVTM and CDR2 ANQGSEA. V dropped 3 bases and J dropped 8 bases, with 13 bases sitting between them. CDR3 length: 12 amino acids. This clonotype was counted a few times. What it binds is not known.

This clonotype was sampled from a man in his sixties in good health. J is TRBJ1-2 and V is TRBV29-1; D uncertain. The sequenced sample consisted of blood. The CDR3 DNA reads as TGCAGCGTTGATGCCTGGGGAGACGGCTACACCTTC. It codes for CSVDAWGDGYTF.